The 18 T cell receptor beta chains below all came from one sample that was sequenced in a study of T cells after yellow fever vaccination (dated by TCRdb to 2018 to 2020). The treatment or condition label on this specimen signifies: live attenuated yellow fever vaccine strain. Receptor amplification or capture employed 5' RACE. Sequencing used an Illumina NovaSeq 6000. The public reads were reanalyzed by TCRdb: fastp trimming at Q25, MiXCR alignment, in-frame beta chains only. When rows share a CDR3 protein, they turn into one entry using the most common DNA and genes. The sample table holds 250,000 to 300,000 distinct CDR3 sequences, of which approximately 5.2% were seen once. The top ten constitute under 3.5% of the sample. Specimen: CD4+ T cells sorted from PBMCs, collected on the day of the yellow fever booster vaccination. The receptors shown here come from a man aged 18 to 30 who received the YFV17D yellow fever vaccine.

Only a few counts were recorded for this clonotype. CDR3 amino acids: CASSLSHGGNTQYF. CDR3 bases: TGTGCCAGCAGCTTATCCCATGGGGGAAATACGCAGTATTTT. This chain connects TRBV7-6 to TRBJ2-3; D is tentatively TRBD1 or TRBD2 (5 bases each). The V end lost 2 bases, the J end lost 7 bases, and 13 bases lay between the germline ends. The CDR3 is made up of 14 amino acids. Germline loops: CDR1 SGHVS, CDR2 FNYEAQ.

The genes are TRBV5-6 and TRBJ1-5; TRBD1 agrees at 7 bases. The CDR3 consists of 13 residues. The V gene end was trimmed by 7 bases and the J gene end by 7 bases; junction bases not matched to a gene: 8. Germline V lookup: CDR1 SGHDT, CDR2 YYEEEE. CDR3 amino acids: CASSKDRLQPQHF. DNA of the CDR3: TGTGCCAGCTCCAAGGACAGGTTGCAGCCCCAGCATTTT.

This clonotype was observed at least ten times. The chain combines TRBV5-6 with TRBJ1-2; no clear D gene. Trimming shortened V by 2 bases and J by 0 bases, and 14 bases separated the two germline ends. The CDR3 is made up of 16 amino acids. Germline lookup yields CDR1 SGHDT and CDR2 YYEEEE. DNA of the CDR3: TGTGCCAGCAGCTTACGATATGCGATCACTAACTATGGCTACACCTTC. Translating it yields CASSLRYAITNYGYTF.

The chain uses TRBV7-8 and TRBJ1-5, with D possibly matching TRBD1 (5 bases). The CDR3 contains 17 residues. The germline CDR1 and CDR2 sequences are SGHVS and FQNEAQ. Deletions cut 5 bases from V and 1 base from J, with 18 bases between. The CDR3 here is CASSLGTVRGSNQPQHF. The CDR3, as DNA: TGTGCCAGCAGCCTTGGGACGGTGAGGGGAAGCAATCAGCCCCAGCATTTT.

This clonotype was seen repeatedly, ten times or more. The rearrangement joins TRBV12-3 or TRBV12-4 to TRBJ2-3; the match to TRBD2 covers 8 bases. V dropped 6 bases and J dropped 3; count of bases not matched to a gene: 8. The CDR3 runs 15 residues. DNA of the CDR3: TGTGCCAGCAGCCGTCGGGGGGGGTCGACAGATACGCAGTATTTT. This gives the protein CASSRRGGSTDTQYF.

There are many counts of this clonotype. The chain is built from TRBV12-3 or TRBV12-4 and TRBJ1-5; 12 bases line up with TRBD1. The trim removed 6 bases at V and 1 base at J, leaving 4 bases unmatched. CDR3 length: 16 residues. In nucleotides, the CDR3 is TGTGCCAGCAGAGGGACAGGGGGCGCAAGCAATCAGCCCCAGCATTTT. This gives the protein CASRGTGGASNQPQHF.

The rearrangement links TRBV10-3 to TRBJ2-3; possible D gene TRBD1, 5 bases. Trimming took 3 bases from V and 0 from J, leaving 10 bases between them. Germline-derived CDR1 and CDR2 are ENHRY and SYGVKD. This CDR3 is 15 amino acids long. For the CDR3, the DNA is TGTGCCATCAGTGATAGGGGTCTTAGCACAGATACGCAGTATTTT. Protein: CAISDRGLSTDTQYF.

This chain uses TRBV7-2 with TRBJ1-2; 7 bases are shared with TRBD1. The V and J ends lost 0 bases and 5 bases, in that order; junction bases with no gene match: 12. The CDR3 loop spans 17 amino acids. Germline V gives CDR1 SGHTA, CDR2 FQGNSA. CDR3 in amino acids: CASSLARFLDRAYGYTF. DNA for the CDR3: TGTGCCAGCAGCTTAGCGAGGTTTCTCGACAGGGCATATGGCTACACCTTC.

The V and J genes are TRBV2 and TRBJ2-5, with 12 bases identical to TRBD2. The trim removed 7 bases at V and 5 bases at J, leaving 8 bases unmatched. The germline V gene encodes CDR1 SNHLY and CDR2 FYNNEI. CDR3 length: 15 residues. CDR3: CASTGLAGRGETQYF. The CDR3, as DNA: TGTGCCAGCACCGGACTAGCGGGGCGGGGGGAGACCCAGTACTTC.

This clonotype was observed a handful of times. This rearrangement joins TRBV18 to TRBJ1-2, with D hard to call. CDR1 KGHSH and CDR2 LQKENI come from the germline V gene. The CDR3 runs to 14 residues. The ends were cut back, 6 bases at V and 2 bases at J, with 13 bases in the middle. This chain's CDR3 is CASSRASGNYGYTF. In DNA, the CDR3 is TGTGCCAGCTCCCGGGCCTCAGGCAACTATGGCTACACCTTC.

Many counts were recorded for this clonotype. In nucleotides, the CDR3 is TGTGCCAGCAGCTTATTGGGGGGCTACGAGCAGTACGTC. This encodes CASSLLGGYEQYV. The V and J genes are TRBV7-2 and TRBJ2-7, with a tentative D call TRBD2 (6 bases). The CDR3 contains 13 residues. Germline CDR1 is SGHTA and CDR2 is FQGNSA. With 2 bases removed from V and 3 bases from J, the gap between germline ends came to 8 bases.

The V call is TRBV7-3, the J call TRBJ2-2; no firm D call. CDR1 and CDR2 from the germline V gene are SGHTA and FQGTGA. The V end was cut by 6 bases, the J end by 4 bases, with 6 bases between. The CDR3 is 12 amino acids. CDR3: CASSTFTGELFF. For the CDR3, the DNA is TGTGCCAGCAGTACGTTCACCGGGGAGCTGTTTTTT.

This clonotype was recorded at least ten times. The rearrangement joins TRBV18 to TRBJ2-5, with TRBD2 matching 10 bases. Unmatched junction bases numbered 16, after V lost 3 bases and J lost 3 bases. The CDR3 is 19 amino acids. CDR1 is KGHSH and CDR2 is LQKENI in the germline V gene. CDR3 nucleotides: TGTGCCAGCTCACCTTCTCGACGACTTAGCGGGGGGTCAGAAGAGACCCAGTACTTC. Translation: CASSPSRRLSGGSEETQYF.

CDR3 bases: TGCGCCAGCAGCCAAGTCACAGGAGAAAAACTGTTTTTT. Translation gives CASSQVTGEKLFF. The chain carries TRBV4-3 and TRBJ1-4; tentatively, D is TRBD1 (5 bases). The CDR3 spans 13 residues. V gave up 1 base and J gave up 8 bases, with 8 bases separating them. Germline-derived CDR1 and CDR2 are LGHNA and YSLEER.

This clonotype came up many times. The rearrangement joins TRBV6-6 to TRBJ2-1; 8 nucleotides align to TRBD1. V lost 6 bases, J lost 5 bases, and 9 bases stayed unmatched. CDR3 size: 15 residues. CDR1 is MNHNY, CDR2 SVGAGI, per germline (reference sequence). The CDR3 DNA follows: TGTGCCAGCAGCCCGGACAGGGAGTCCCACAATGAGCAGTTCTTC. It codes for CASSPDRESHNEQFF.

This clonotype was counted between two and nine times. This rearrangement joins TRBV6-6 to TRBJ1-1; D remains unclear. Germline lookup yields CDR1 MNHNY and CDR2 SVGAGI (reference sequence). The CDR3 extends over 14 amino acids. V lost 0 bases, J lost 10 bases, and 15 bases lay in between. The DNA for the CDR3 is TGTGCCAGCAGTTACTCCCAGGCACCCGGGGTAGCTTTCTTT. As protein: CASSYSQAPGVAFF.

This clonotype was seen at least ten times. This sequence joins TRBV2 and TRBJ2-5; D tentatively fits TRBD1 or TRBD2 (6 bases each). The CDR3 has 13 amino acids. CDR1 is SNHLY, CDR2 FYNNEI, per germline. Trimming shortened V by 8 bases and J by 5 bases, and 15 bases separated the two germline ends. The CDR3 is CASERGAQETQYF. CDR3 nucleotide sequence: TGTGCCAGCGAGAGGGGGGCCCAGGAGACCCAGTACTTC.

The chain has TRBV5-1 and TRBJ2-3; D is undetermined. Germline CDR1 SGHRS, CDR2 YFSETQ. Between the trimmed V and J ends, which lost 0 bases and 0 bases, there was a span of 8 bases. CDR3 length equals 15 residues. This CDR3 is CASSLDGVSTDTQYF. Here the CDR3 DNA reads TGCGCCAGCAGCTTGGACGGAGTAAGCACAGATACGCAGTATTTT.